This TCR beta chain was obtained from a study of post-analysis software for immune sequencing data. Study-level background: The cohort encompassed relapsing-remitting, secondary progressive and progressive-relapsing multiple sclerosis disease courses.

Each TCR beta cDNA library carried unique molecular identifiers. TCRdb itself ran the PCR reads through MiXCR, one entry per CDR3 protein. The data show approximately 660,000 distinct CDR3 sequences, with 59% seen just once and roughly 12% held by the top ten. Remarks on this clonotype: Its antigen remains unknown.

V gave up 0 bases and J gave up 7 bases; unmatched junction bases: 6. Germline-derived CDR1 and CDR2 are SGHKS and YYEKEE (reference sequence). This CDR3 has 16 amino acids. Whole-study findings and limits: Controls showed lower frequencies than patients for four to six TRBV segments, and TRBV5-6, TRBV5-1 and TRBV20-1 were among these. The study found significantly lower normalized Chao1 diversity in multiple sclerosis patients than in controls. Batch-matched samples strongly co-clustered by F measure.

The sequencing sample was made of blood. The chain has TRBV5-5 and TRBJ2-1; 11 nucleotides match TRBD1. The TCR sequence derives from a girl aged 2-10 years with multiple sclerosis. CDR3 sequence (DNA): TGTGCCAGCAGCTTGGTATGGGGACAGGGGGAGAATGAGCAGTTCTTC. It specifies CASSLVWGQGENEQFF. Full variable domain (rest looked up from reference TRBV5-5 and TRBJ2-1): DAGVTQSPTHLIKTRGQQVTLRCSPISGHKSVSWYQQVLGQGPQFIFQYYEKEERGRGNFPDRFSARQFPNYSSELNVNALLLGDSALYLCASSLVWGQGENEQFFGPGTRLTVL.